What follows describes a single TCR beta chain. Its antigen is currently not known. There are no base qualities to consult, and no much larger clone falls within one base. The source of the sample is a study of T cells after yellow fever vaccination (dated by TCRdb to the late 2010s). Background for the entire study: The SMART-Seq v4 Ultra Low Input RNA kit was used to prepare libraries from fractions with low cell numbers. To follow T-cell clones before and after primary and booster YFV17D yellow fever vaccination, bulk TCR alpha and beta repertoires were sequenced over time. The cohort comprised two healthy male donors, one aged 18 to 29 and one aged 30 to 39 years. Bulk PBMC replicates and cell subsets were isolated from blood drawn at multiple timepoints before and after both primary and secondary immunization.

The meaning of the sample's treatment or condition label: live attenuated yellow fever vaccine strain. Two biological replicates of bulk PBMCs were collected at each blood-draw timepoint. A standard Ficoll-Paque protocol was used to isolate PBMCs from peripheral blood. RNA was extracted with TriZol from bulk PBMCs, CD4 and CD8 fractions, and dextramer-positive and dextramer-negative fractions. What the research found in general, with its limitations: Computational filtering was needed because FACS-sorted repertoires could contain abundant contaminating clonotypes from the bulk population. The secondary T-cell response was weaker than the primary response but faster, peaking on day 5 instead of day 15. Only a couple of donors were included in the study, so the extent to which the findings can be generalized is limited. A small share of clonotypes was detected in both CD4 and CD8 compartments, with the overlap likely arising from convergent recombination. After the booster, most of the clones that had expanded following primary vaccination were detected again (just under 97% of CD4 and 85% to 90% of CD8), which suggests that memory was broadly maintained.

TCR cDNA was made using 5'RACE template switching, a step that added a universal primer site and unique molecular identifiers. Priming for cDNA synthesis came from both the TCR alpha and TCR beta constant segments. Libraries were amplified in two PCR steps, with sample barcodes and sequencing adapters added in the second step. Sequencing of the libraries was done on either Illumina HiSeq 2500 (2x100 bp) or NovaSeq (2x150 bp). In the authors' own workflow: Reads were demultiplexed and collapsed into UMI consensus sequences with MIGEC, and V(D)J alignment was performed with MiXCR. Vaccine-responding clonotypes were identified with edgeR using replicate PBMC samples, with FDR below 0.01 and a log2 fold change above 5 up to day 15 being required. Bulk clonotypes were assigned CD4 or CD8 identity according to which sequenced CD4 or CD8 repertoire held them at higher abundance. TCRdb redid the processing of the public reads, applying fastp at Q25 and MiXCR, and retained in-frame beta chains. Entries are consolidated by CDR3 protein sequence, retaining the most common genes and DNA. In this record, the V and J calls reflect TCRdb's handling and not the investigators' own analysis. The sample table contains about 580,000 distinct CDR3 sequences; only one count was recorded for around a sixth of them. The biggest ten clones account for roughly a sixth of the sample.

As encoded in the germline V gene, CDR1 is WSHSY while CDR2 is SAAADI. V is shortened by 1 base, J by 5 bases, and the region joining them spans 11 bases. The CDR3 holds 14 amino acids from the cysteine to the phenylalanine. Just CDR3 DNA is preserved here, 42 bases in frame from base 1. The input for sequencing was PBMCs, taken 4 to 6 days after the first yellow fever vaccination. The chain couples TRBV10-2 to TRBJ2-5, with the D gene not clear enough to name. This clonotype was obtained from a young man who received the YFV17D yellow fever vaccine. The sequenced DNA is TGCGCCAGCAGTGAGTGGTTGACCCGGGAGACCCAGTACTTC. This translates into CASSEWLTRETQYF.